The next 31 T cell receptor beta chains were all read from a single sample in a study of T cell responses to AZD1222 COVID-19 vaccine. Clones were sequenced by immunoSEQ multiplex PCR, and TCRdb holds only the in-frame ones, with some missing. The table shows about 78,000 clones, with roughly 85% occurring only once. This sample comprised peripheral blood, obtained on day 0 of AZD1222 vaccination. The receptors were gathered from an adult in good health.

The chain recombines TRBV5-8 with TRBJ2-3, with D perhaps TRBD1 (5 bases). The V end lost 2 bases, the J end lost 4 bases, and 8 bases lay between the germline ends. Germline-derived CDR1 and CDR2 are SGHTS and YDEGEE. The CDR3 length is 13 residues. CDR3: CASSFQGADTQYF. The CDR3 nucleotides are TGTGCCAGCAGCTTCCAGGGCGCAGATACGCAGTATTTT.

The chain joins TRBV12-3 or TRBV12-4 to TRBJ2-7; 7 positions match TRBD2. This CDR3 is built from 13 residues. The junction had 6 bases not matched to a gene; V was cut back by 1 base and J by 9 bases. CDR3 nucleotides: TGTGCCAGCAGTTTAGAACCCGGCGGGGGGCAGTACTTC. It codes for CASSLEPGGGQYF.

J is TRBJ1-1 and V is TRBV19; possibly TRBD1 for D (5 bases). This CDR3 spans 15 amino acids. Germline assignment: CDR1 LNHDA and CDR2 SQIVND (reference sequence). Deletions cut 3 bases from V and 1 base from J, with 12 bases between. In DNA form, the CDR3 reads TGTGCCAGTAGTATCTTGGGGGTTAGGAACACTGAAGCTTTCTTT. This encodes CASSILGVRNTEAFF.

In its sample, this clone was seen once. The CDR3 DNA follows: TGCAGCGCGGAGGGATCCGGGACAGGGGGTCCCGGGGAGCTGTTTTTT. The encoded protein is CSAEGSGTGGPGELFF. The rearrangement joins TRBV29-1 to TRBJ2-2; the match to TRBD1 covers 11 bases. The germline CDR1 and CDR2 sequences are SQVTM and ANQGSEA. The length of the CDR3 is 16 residues. With V trimmed by 7 bases and J by 6 bases, 13 bases remained unmatched.

The chain links TRBV13 to TRBJ2-7; D tentatively fits TRBD1 or TRBD2 (5 bases each). This CDR3 has 15 amino acids. CDR1 and CDR2 from the germline V gene are PRHDT and FYEKMQ (reference sequence). V lost 5 bases and J lost 4, with 18 bases in between. CDR3 loop: CASSRTGLQTYEQYF. The CDR3, as DNA: TGTGCCAGCAGCCGAACGGGGCTACAGACTTACGAGCAGTACTTC.

There are a few counts of this clone. The chain carries TRBV9 and TRBJ1-3; D gene unclear. Germline lookup yields CDR1 SGDLS and CDR2 YYNGEE. V was pared by 0 bases and J by 7 bases, with 11 bases between. The CDR3 extends over 14 amino acids. The CDR3 region is CASSVVGDGNTIYF. The DNA of the CDR3 is TGTGCCAGCAGCGTAGTAGGAGATGGGAACACCATATATTTT.

The chain uses TRBV13 and TRBJ2-5; the match to TRBD1 covers 7 bases. The germline gives CDR1 PRHDT, CDR2 FYEKMQ (reference sequence). The junction had 8 bases not matched to a gene; V was cut back by 5 bases and J by 2 bases. This CDR3 spans 15 amino acids. Written as DNA, the CDR3 is TGTGCCAGCAGCCCACAGACAGGGCGGCAAGAGACCCAGTACTTC. The encoded protein is CASSPQTGRQETQYF.

The chain has TRBV3-1 (or the pseudogene TRBV3-2) and TRBJ1-3, with D unclear. The CDR3 contains 12 residues. V shed 3 bases and J shed 6 bases, with 6 bases lying between them. Germline V gives CDR1 LGHDT, CDR2 YNNKEL (reference sequence). CDR3 in amino acids: CASSQALNTIYF. DNA for the CDR3: TGTGCCAGCAGCCAGGCACTAAACACCATATATTTT.

The chain couples TRBV12-5 to TRBJ2-7; a weak D match, TRBD1 (6 bases). Looked up from germline, CDR1 is LGHNT and CDR2 is FRNRAP. V shed 1 base and J shed 7 bases, with 14 bases lying between them. The CDR3 is made up of 14 amino acids. The CDR3 reads CASGLGQSTGEQYF. CDR3 in DNA: TGTGCTAGTGGTTTGGGACAATCGACAGGAGAGCAGTACTTC.

This rearrangement joins TRBV18 to TRBJ1-1; 8 bases line up with TRBD1. The CDR3 is 14 residues long. With V trimmed by 3 bases and J by 1 base, 1 base remained unmatched. Per germline, CDR1 KGHSH and CDR2 LQKENI. The chain's CDR3 is CASSPQGANTEAFF. Here the CDR3 DNA reads TGTGCCAGCTCACCTCAGGGGGCGAACACTGAAGCTTTCTTT.

This clone was observed a single time. The chain joins TRBV27 to TRBJ2-1, with D possibly being TRBD1 (6 bases). The CDR3 is made up of 15 amino acids. V dropped 1 base and J dropped 2 bases, with 9 bases sitting between them. The germline V gene encodes CDR1 MNHEY and CDR2 SMNVEV (reference sequence). In DNA form, the CDR3 reads TGTGCCAGCAGTTTATGGGACAACCCCTACAATGAGCAGTTCTTC. This codes for CASSLWDNPYNEQFF.

The gene calls are TRBV27 and TRBJ1-5; D gene unclear. The CDR3 has 14 residues. CDR1 is MNHEY, CDR2 SMNVEV, per germline (reference sequence). V was trimmed by 3 bases and J by 0 bases, leaving 6 bases between them. As DNA, the CDR3 is TGTGCCAGCAGTTTTGGGAATAGCAATCAGCCCCAGCATTTT. It specifies CASSFGNSNQPQHF.

This chain links TRBV3-1 (or the pseudogene TRBV3-2) with TRBJ1-4, with D possibly TRBD1 on 5 matching bases. V was cut by 0 bases and J by 4 bases, with 12 bases left in between. The CDR3 has 16 residues. Germline V gene lookup returns CDR1 LGHDT and CDR2 YNNKEL (reference sequence). CDR3 sequence (DNA): TGTGCCAGCAGCCAAGAGGGGACGTGGGTTAATGAAAAACTGTTTTTT. It is translated as CASSQEGTWVNEKLFF.

This clone has a single count. The chain employs TRBV11-3 and TRBJ2-1, with 9 bases that match TRBD1. CDR1 is SGHNT, CDR2 YENEEA, per germline. The CDR3 has 15 residues. V trimming: 5 bases; J trimming: 4 bases; junction bases outside the gene matches: 6. CDR3 protein: CASSPRTGAYNEQFF. The CDR3 region has the DNA TGTGCCAGCAGCCCAAGGACAGGGGCTTACAATGAGCAGTTCTTC.

The J gene is TRBJ1-6, the V gene TRBV21-1; the table's D call TRBD1 went unverified against the DNA. TRBV21-1 is annotated as a pseudogene. This CDR3 has 19 amino acids. The DNA for the CDR3 is TGTGCCAGCAGCCCCAATGGGGCAGAGCCTGAGCTTAATAATTCACCCCTCCACTTT. Residues: CASSPNGAEPELNNSPLHF.

This clone was seen only once. The chain combines TRBV12-5 with TRBJ1-5; D not certain. V dropped 1 base and J dropped 6 bases, with 4 bases sitting between them. CDR3 length: 12 residues. Germline lookup yields CDR1 LGHNT and CDR2 FRNRAP. The CDR3 region is CASGLDTQPQHF. The DNA for the CDR3 is TGTGCTAGTGGTTTGGACACTCAGCCCCAGCATTTT.

The chain carries TRBV27 and TRBJ2-7; tentatively, D is TRBD2 (5 bases). Between the trimmed V and J ends, which lost 3 bases and 0 bases, there was a span of 9 bases. Germline CDR1 reads MNHEY; CDR2 reads SMNVEV (reference sequence). The CDR3 totals 14 residues. CDR3 nucleotide sequence: TGTGCCAGCAGTTTGCGGGCCAGCTCCTACGAGCAGTACTTC. Amino acids: CASSLRASSYEQYF.

This clone has a handful of counts. For the CDR3, the DNA is TGTGCCAGCAGCGTAGGACCATATCAGCCCCAGCATTTT. This gives the protein CASSVGPYQPQHF. The J gene is TRBJ1-5, the V gene TRBV11-2; D remains ambiguous. Germline CDR1 reads SGHAT; CDR2 reads FQNNGV. This CDR3 region has 13 residues. Trimming cost V 5 bases and J 5 bases, with 10 bases left between them.

This clone occurred once. The rearrangement joins TRBV5-8 to TRBJ1-2; D remains unclear. The CDR3 has 13 residues. Trimming pared 5 bases from V and 5 bases from J, leaving 13 bases between. CDR1 is SGHTS and CDR2 is YDEGEE in the germline V gene. The CDR3 spells CASRGRAFYGYTF. The CDR3 DNA reads TGTGCCAGCAGGGGCCGGGCGTTTTATGGCTACACCTTC.

V gene TRBV25-1 combines with J gene TRBJ2-1, with 8 bases lining up with TRBD1. Trimming removed 4 bases from V and 2 bases from J; junction bases left unmatched: 4. The CDR3 runs 15 residues. CDR1 and CDR2 from the germline V gene are MGHDK and SYGVNS. The CDR3 coding sequence is TGTGCCAGCAGTGCCCGGGACAGGCCCTACAATGAGCAGTTCTTC. Translating it yields CASSARDRPYNEQFF.

The J gene is TRBJ1-2, the V gene TRBV6-5; tentative D call: TRBD1 (5 bases). Germline values: CDR1 MNHEY, CDR2 SVGAGI. The CDR3 loop spans 12 amino acids. Trimming took off 7 bases at V and 14 bases at J, with 20 bases between the two ends. CDR3 region: CASIAPGPKGTF. In DNA, the CDR3 is TGTGCCAGCATAGCTCCGGGACCGAAGGGGACCTTC.

The table lists this clone with a count of one. The chain combines TRBV7-2 with TRBJ1-5; D gene uncertain. This CDR3 spans 14 amino acids. Germline CDR1 and CDR2: SGHTA and FQGNSA. Deletions cut 1 base from V and 4 bases from J, with 8 bases between. This CDR3 reads CASSLVGQNQPQHF. CDR3 DNA: TGTGCCAGCAGCTTAGTAGGGCAGAATCAGCCCCAGCATTTT.

The chain uses TRBV7-2 and TRBJ2-5; 7 bases fit TRBD2. CDR1 is SGHTA, CDR2 FQGNSA, per germline. Trimming removed 0 bases from V and 4 bases from J; junction bases left unmatched: 5. The CDR3 runs 15 residues. The CDR3 DNA sequence: TGTGCCAGCAGCTTAGCGGGAGGGCCGGTAGAGACCCAGTACTTC. It codes for CASSLAGGPVETQYF.

This chain links TRBV9 with TRBJ2-7; 8 nucleotides align to TRBD1. The germline V gene has CDR1 SGDLS and CDR2 YYNGEE. V shed 7 bases and J 2 bases; nucleotides not matched to a gene: 5. The CDR3 length is 13 residues. CDR3 protein: CASGGQAAYEQYF. The CDR3 nucleotides are TGTGCCAGCGGGGGACAGGCGGCCTACGAGCAGTACTTC.

The chain joins TRBV29-1 to TRBJ1-2; D is unresolved. The CDR3 consists of 14 residues. Germline lookup yields CDR1 SQVTM and CDR2 ANQGSEA. V lost 0 bases and J 2 bases, leaving 10 bases between the germline ends. The CDR3 protein is CSVEDSGYNYGYTF. CDR3 nucleotide sequence: TGCAGCGTTGAAGATTCGGGGTACAACTATGGCTACACCTTC.

This clone was recorded a few times. The rearrangement uses TRBV5-1 and TRBJ2-3, with 16 bases aligning to TRBD2. J lost 3 bases, V lost 4 bases, and 11 bases had no gene match. CDR1 and CDR2 (germline): SGHRS, YFSETQ. This CDR3 has 19 residues. CDR3 nucleotides: TGCGCCAGCAGCACCGGGACTAGCGGGAGGGCCGGAGTAACAGATACGCAGTATTTT. It translates to CASSTGTSGRAGVTDTQYF.

This chain uses TRBV6-5 with TRBJ2-1; maybe TRBD2 (6 bases). The CDR3 totals 13 residues. Germline assignment: CDR1 MNHEY and CDR2 SVGAGI. V was cut by 6 bases and J by 12 bases, with 18 bases left in between. CDR3 region: CASRRTLAQAQFF. The CDR3 DNA reads as TGTGCCAGCAGGAGGACACTAGCTCAGGCGCAGTTCTTC.

The chain joins TRBV12-3 or TRBV12-4 to TRBJ1-1; no reliable D call. CDR3 length: 11 residues. V was trimmed by 9 bases and J by 6 bases, leaving 11 bases between them. The CDR3 loop is CASAVRAEAFF. CDR3 nucleotides: TGTGCCAGTGCGGTCCGCGCTGAAGCTTTCTTT.

This chain uses TRBV9 with TRBJ1-3, with a tentative D call TRBD1 (5 bases). The CDR3 is 14 amino acids. Trimming left V 5 bases short and J 0 bases short, with 9 bases between. Germline lookup yields CDR1 SGDLS and CDR2 YYNGEE. CDR3 nucleotides: TGTGCCAGCAGGGGGGGAGACTCTGGAAACACCATATATTTT. Its translation: CASRGGDSGNTIYF.

The V call is TRBV11-2, the J call TRBJ2-1; 11 bases are a match to TRBD2. Germline-derived CDR1 and CDR2 are SGHAT and FQNNGV. This CDR3 comprises 18 residues. The junction had 6 bases not matched to a gene; V was cut back by 1 base and J by 1 base. DNA for the CDR3: TGTGCCAGCAGCTTAGTGGTTAGCGGGAGGGCGTCCTACAATGAGCAGTTCTTC. Translated, it gives CASSLVVSGRASYNEQFF. The variable domain in full, with the rest retrieved from reference TRBV11-2 and TRBJ2-1, is EAGVAQSPRYKIIEKRQSVAFWCNPISGHATLYWYQQILGQGPKLLIQFQNNGVVDDSQLPKDRFSAERLKGVDSTLKIQPAKLEDSAVYLCASSLVVSGRASYNEQFFGPGTRLTVL.

This rearrangement joins TRBV7-2 to TRBJ2-5, with TRBD2 matching 13 bases. Germline CDR1 is SGHTA and CDR2 is FQGNSA. The CDR3 sequence is 16 residues long. After removal of 3 bases from V and 4 bases from J, the junction contained 5 bases not matched to a gene. CDR3 DNA sequence: TGTGCCAGCAGCTTCGGGACTAGCGGGGTTTTAGAGACCCAGTACTTC. Its translation is CASSFGTSGVLETQYF.